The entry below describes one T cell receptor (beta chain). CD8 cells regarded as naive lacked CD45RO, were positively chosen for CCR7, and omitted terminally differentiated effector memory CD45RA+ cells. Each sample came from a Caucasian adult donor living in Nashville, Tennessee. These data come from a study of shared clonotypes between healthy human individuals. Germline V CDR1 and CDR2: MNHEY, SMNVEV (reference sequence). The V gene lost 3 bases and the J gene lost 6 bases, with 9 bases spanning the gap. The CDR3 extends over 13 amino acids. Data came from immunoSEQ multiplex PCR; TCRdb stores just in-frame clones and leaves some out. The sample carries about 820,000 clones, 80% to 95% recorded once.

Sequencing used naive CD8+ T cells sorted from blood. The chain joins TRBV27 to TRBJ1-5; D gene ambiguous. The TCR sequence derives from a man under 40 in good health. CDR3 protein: CASSLVTSQPQHF. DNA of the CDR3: TGTGCCAGCAGTTTGGTAACAAGTCAGCCCCAGCATTTT.